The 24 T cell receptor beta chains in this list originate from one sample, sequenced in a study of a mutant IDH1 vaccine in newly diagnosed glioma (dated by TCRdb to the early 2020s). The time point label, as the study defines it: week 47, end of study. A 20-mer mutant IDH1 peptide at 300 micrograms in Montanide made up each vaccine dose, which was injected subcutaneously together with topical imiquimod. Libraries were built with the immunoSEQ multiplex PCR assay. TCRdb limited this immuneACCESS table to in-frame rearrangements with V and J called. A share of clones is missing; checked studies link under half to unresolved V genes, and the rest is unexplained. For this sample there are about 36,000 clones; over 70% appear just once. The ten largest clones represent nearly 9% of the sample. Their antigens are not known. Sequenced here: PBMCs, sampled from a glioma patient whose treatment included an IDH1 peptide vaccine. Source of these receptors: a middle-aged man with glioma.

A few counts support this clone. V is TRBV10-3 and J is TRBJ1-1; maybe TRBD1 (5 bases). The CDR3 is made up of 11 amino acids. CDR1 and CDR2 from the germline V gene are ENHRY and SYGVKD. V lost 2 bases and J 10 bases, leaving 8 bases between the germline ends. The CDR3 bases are TGTGCCATCAGTGAGAGAACAGGAGCTTTCTTT. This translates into CAISERTGAFF.

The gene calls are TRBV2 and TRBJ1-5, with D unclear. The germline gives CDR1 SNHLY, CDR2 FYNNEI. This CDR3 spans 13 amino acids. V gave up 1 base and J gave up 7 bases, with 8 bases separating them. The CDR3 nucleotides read TGTGCCAGCAGTGAAGGGTCCCTCCAGCCCCAGCATTTT. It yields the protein CASSEGSLQPQHF.

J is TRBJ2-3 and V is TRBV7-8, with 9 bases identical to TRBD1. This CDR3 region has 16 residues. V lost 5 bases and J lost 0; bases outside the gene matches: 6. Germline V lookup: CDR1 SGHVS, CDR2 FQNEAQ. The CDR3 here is CASSPQQGASTDTQYF. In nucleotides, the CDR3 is TGTGCCAGCAGCCCCCAACAGGGGGCGAGCACAGATACGCAGTATTTT. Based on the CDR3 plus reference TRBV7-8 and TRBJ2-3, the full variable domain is GAGVSQSPRYKVAKRGQDVALRCDPISGHVSLFWYQQALGQGPEFLTYFQNEAQLDKSGLPSDRFFAERPEGSVSTLKIQRTQQEDSAVYLCASSPQQGASTDTQYFGPGTRLTVL.

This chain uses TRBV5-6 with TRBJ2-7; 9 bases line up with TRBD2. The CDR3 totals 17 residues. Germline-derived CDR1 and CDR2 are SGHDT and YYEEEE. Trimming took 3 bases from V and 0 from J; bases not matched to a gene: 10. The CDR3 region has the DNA TGTGCCAGCAGCTCCTTCCGGACTAGCGAAAGCTCCTACGAGCAGTACGTC. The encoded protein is CASSSFRTSESSYEQYV.

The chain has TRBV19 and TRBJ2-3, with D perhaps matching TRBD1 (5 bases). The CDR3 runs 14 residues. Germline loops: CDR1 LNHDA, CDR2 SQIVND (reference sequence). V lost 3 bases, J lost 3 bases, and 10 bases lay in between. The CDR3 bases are TGTGCCAGTAGTATGTGGCAGGGTACAGATACGCAGTATTTT. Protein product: CASSMWQGTDTQYF.

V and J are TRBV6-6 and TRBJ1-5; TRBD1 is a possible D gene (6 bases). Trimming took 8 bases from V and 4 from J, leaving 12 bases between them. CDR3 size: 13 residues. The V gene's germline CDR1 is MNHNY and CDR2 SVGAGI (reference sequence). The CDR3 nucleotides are TGTGCCAGCCAAGGGGGAGATAATCAGCCCCAGCATTTT. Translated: CASQGGDNQPQHF.

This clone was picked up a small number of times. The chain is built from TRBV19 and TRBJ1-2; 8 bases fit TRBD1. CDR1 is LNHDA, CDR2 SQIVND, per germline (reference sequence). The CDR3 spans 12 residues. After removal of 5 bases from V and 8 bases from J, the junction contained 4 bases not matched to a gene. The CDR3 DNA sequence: TGTGCCAGTAGTCTAACAGGGGGAGGCTACACCTTC. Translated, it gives CASSLTGGGYTF.

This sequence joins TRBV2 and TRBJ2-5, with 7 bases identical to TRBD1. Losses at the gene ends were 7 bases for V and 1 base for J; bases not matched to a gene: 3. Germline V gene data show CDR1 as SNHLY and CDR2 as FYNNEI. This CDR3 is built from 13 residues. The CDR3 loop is CASTRDSQETQYF. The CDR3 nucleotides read TGTGCCAGCACCAGGGACAGCCAAGAGACCCAGTACTTC.

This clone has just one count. Here the CDR3 DNA reads TGTGCCAGCAGTTTCACCGGACCCCGCGGGGACATTCAGTACTTC. Protein: CASSFTGPRGDIQYF. The chain recombines TRBV27 with TRBJ2-4; weak D call: TRBD2 (6 bases). There are 15 residues in the CDR3. Deletions cut 3 bases from V and 8 bases from J, with 17 bases between. CDR1 is MNHEY, CDR2 SMNVEV, per germline (reference sequence).

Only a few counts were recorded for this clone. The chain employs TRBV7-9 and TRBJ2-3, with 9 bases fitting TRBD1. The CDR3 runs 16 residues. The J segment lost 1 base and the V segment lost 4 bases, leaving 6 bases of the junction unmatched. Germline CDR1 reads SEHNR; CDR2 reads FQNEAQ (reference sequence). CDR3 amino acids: CASSSTGTGRTDTQYF. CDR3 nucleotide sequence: TGTGCCAGCAGCTCGACCGGGACAGGGCGCACAGATACGCAGTATTTT.

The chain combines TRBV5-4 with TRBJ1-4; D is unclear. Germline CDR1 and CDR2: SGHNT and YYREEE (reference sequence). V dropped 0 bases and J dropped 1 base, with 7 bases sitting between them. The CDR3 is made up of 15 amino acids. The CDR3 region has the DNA TGTGCCAGCAGCTTGGACGCGGTAACTAATGAAAAACTGTTTTTT. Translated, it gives CASSLDAVTNEKLFF.

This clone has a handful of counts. CDR3 amino acids: CASSFLGTEPLHEQYV. The CDR3 DNA follows: TGTGCCAGCAGTTTCCTCGGGACTGAACCGCTCCACGAGCAGTACGTC. This chain joins TRBV27 and TRBJ2-7; the D gene is possibly TRBD2 (6 bases). CDR3 length: 16 amino acids. V was trimmed by 3 bases and J by 5 bases, leaving 20 bases between them. Germline V gene sequence: CDR1 MNHEY, CDR2 SMNVEV (reference sequence).

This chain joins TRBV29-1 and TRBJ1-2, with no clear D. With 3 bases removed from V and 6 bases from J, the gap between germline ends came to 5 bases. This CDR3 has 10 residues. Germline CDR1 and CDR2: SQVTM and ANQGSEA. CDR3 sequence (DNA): TGCAGCGTTGATGCGAATGGCTACACCTTC. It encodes CSVDANGYTF.

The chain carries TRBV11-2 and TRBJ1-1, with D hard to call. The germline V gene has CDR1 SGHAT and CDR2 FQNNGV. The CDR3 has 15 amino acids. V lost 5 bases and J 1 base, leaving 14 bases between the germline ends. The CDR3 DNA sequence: TGTGCCAGCAGCCCAGAGGCCTCCTGGAACACTGAAGCTTTCTTT. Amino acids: CASSPEASWNTEAFF.

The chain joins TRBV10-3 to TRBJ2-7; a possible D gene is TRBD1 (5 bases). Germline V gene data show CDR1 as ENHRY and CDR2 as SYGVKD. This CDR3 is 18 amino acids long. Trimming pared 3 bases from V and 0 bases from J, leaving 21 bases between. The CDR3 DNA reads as TGTGCCATCAGTGAAAGGGGTAGAGGTGTTAGTACCTCCTACGAGCAGTACTTC. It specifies CAISERGRGVSTSYEQYF.

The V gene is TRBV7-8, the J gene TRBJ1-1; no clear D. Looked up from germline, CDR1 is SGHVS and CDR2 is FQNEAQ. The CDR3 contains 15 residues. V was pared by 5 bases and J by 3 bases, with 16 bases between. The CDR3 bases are TGTGCCAGCAGCGATTCCAGGATGATCGACACTGAAGCTTTCTTT. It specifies CASSDSRMIDTEAFF.

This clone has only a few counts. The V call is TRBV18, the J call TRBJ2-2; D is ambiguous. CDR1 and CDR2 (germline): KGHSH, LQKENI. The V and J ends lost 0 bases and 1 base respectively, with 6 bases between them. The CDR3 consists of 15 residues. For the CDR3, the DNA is TGTGCCAGCTCACCACCGTCAGGGAACACCGGGGAGCTGTTTTTT. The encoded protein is CASSPPSGNTGELFF.

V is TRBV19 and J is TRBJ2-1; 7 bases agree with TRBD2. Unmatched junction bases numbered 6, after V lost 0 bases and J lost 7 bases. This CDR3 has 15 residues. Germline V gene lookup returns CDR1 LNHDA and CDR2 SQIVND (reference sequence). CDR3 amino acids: CASSIDSGGRNEQFF. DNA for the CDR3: TGTGCCAGTAGTATAGATTCGGGCGGGAGAAATGAGCAGTTCTTC.

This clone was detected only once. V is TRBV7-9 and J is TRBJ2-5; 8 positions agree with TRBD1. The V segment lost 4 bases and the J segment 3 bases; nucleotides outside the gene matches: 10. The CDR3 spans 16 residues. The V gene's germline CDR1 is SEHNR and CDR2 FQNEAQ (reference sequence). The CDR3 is CASSSLPGTGEETQYF. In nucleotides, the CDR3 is TGTGCCAGCAGCTCCCTCCCTGGGACAGGTGAAGAGACCCAGTACTTC.

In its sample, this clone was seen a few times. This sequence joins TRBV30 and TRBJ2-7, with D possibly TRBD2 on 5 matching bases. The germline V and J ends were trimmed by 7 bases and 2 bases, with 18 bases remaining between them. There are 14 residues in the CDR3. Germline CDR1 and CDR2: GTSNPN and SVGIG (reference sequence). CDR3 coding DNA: TGTGCCTCGGAGGTGGGGTTCCCCACCTACGAGCAGTACGTC. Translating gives CASEVGFPTYEQYV.

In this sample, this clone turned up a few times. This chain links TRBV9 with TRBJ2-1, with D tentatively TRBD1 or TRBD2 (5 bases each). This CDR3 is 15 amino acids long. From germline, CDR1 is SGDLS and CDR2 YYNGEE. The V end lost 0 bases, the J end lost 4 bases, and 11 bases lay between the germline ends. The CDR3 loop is CASSVGNRRYNEQFF. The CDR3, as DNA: TGTGCCAGCAGCGTAGGAAACAGGAGGTACAATGAGCAGTTCTTC.

This chain's CDR3 is CASSYFGAAASYEQYF. CDR3 nucleotide sequence: TGTGCCAGCAGTTACTTTGGTGCCGCGGCCTCCTACGAGCAGTACTTC. The J gene is TRBJ2-7, the V gene TRBV6-6; D gene uncertain. Trimming took 1 base from V and 0 from J, leaving 13 bases between them. The CDR3 sequence is 16 residues long. Germline CDR1 reads MNHNY; CDR2 reads SVGAGI (reference sequence).

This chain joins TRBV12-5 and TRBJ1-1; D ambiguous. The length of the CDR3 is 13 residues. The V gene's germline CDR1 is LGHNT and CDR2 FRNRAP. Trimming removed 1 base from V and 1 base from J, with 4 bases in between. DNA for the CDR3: TGTGCTAGTGGTTTGGACGCGAACACTGAAGCTTTCTTT. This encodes CASGLDANTEAFF.

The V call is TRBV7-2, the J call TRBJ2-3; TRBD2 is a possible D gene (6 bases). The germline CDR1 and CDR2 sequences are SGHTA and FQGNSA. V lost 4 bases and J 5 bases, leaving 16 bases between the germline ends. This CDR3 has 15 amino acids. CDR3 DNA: TGTGCCAGCAGCTCCAATCGGGGGAGCGGAGATACGCAGTATTTT. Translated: CASSSNRGSGDTQYF.